These 16 T cell receptor beta chains share one sample of origin, sequenced in a study of blood T cell repertoires in COVID-19. Only in-frame clones appear in the TCRdb table, and some are missing; sequencing was by immunoSEQ multiplex PCR. The table has hundreds of thousands of clones, just under 85% seen once. The sequencing sample was made of peripheral blood. The receptors stem from a woman older than 75 with acute or convalescent COVID-19.

About this clone: Other DNA sequences of this sample code for an identical CDR3. The rearrangement joins TRBV2 to TRBJ1-2; D ambiguous. CDR1 and CDR2 (germline): SNHLY, FYNNEI. This CDR3 is built from 12 residues. Trimming took off 3 bases at V and 3 bases at J, with 5 bases between the two ends. The CDR3 is CASSESHYGYTF. In DNA, the CDR3 is TGTGCCAGCAGTGAGAGTCACTATGGCTACACCTTC.

The rearrangement joins TRBV5-5 to TRBJ1-5; 7 bases map to TRBD1. This CDR3 spans 14 amino acids. V gave up 0 bases and J gave up 7 bases; unmatched junction bases: 4. CDR1 SGHKS and CDR2 YYEKEE come from the germline V gene (reference sequence). The chain's CDR3 is CASSLVGGGQPQHF. The CDR3 nucleotides are TGTGCCAGCAGCTTGGTAGGGGGCGGGCAGCCCCAGCATTTT.

The chain recombines TRBV6-2 or TRBV6-3 with TRBJ1-1; a possible D gene is TRBD1 (6 bases). The CDR3 has 14 amino acids. CDR1 is MNHEY and CDR2 is SVGEGT in the germline V gene. The V end lost 5 bases, the J end lost 5 bases, and 15 bases lay between the germline ends. This CDR3 is CASSQQGSATEAFF. In DNA form, the CDR3 reads TGTGCCAGCAGTCAACAGGGCAGCGCGACTGAAGCTTTCTTT.

The CDR3 region is CAWSGGSGYSAGELFF. The CDR3, as DNA: TGTGCCTGGAGTGGAGGTAGCGGGTATTCTGCCGGGGAGCTGTTTTTT. This chain connects TRBV30 to TRBJ2-2; 7 nucleotides line up with TRBD2. V shed 1 base, J shed 6 bases, and the junction held 11 bases outside the gene matches. This CDR3 is 16 amino acids long. Germline lookup yields CDR1 GTSNPN and CDR2 SVGIG (reference sequence).

This chain uses TRBV10-2 with TRBJ1-3; D gene ambiguous. The CDR3 runs 15 residues. In germline, CDR1 is WSHSY, CDR2 SAAADI. Trimming removed 4 bases at V and 0 bases at J, with 10 bases between. The CDR3 region has the DNA TGCGCCAGCAGTGCCTCAGACTTCTCTGGAAACACCATATATTTT. This encodes CASSASDFSGNTIYF.

This sequence joins TRBV7-2 and TRBJ2-1; 7 bases are a match to TRBD2. CDR3 length: 14 residues. Germline V CDR1 and CDR2: SGHTA, FQGNSA. V lost 2 bases and J lost 8; bases outside the gene matches: 6. CDR3 sequence (DNA): TGTGCCAGCAGCTTAAGCGGGGCGTTGGATGAGCAGTTCTTC. It yields the protein CASSLSGALDEQFF.

V and J are TRBV5-1 and TRBJ2-5; 7 positions match TRBD1. Germline CDR1 reads SGHRS; CDR2 reads YFSETQ. The CDR3 contains 14 residues. The trim removed 1 base at V and 3 bases at J, leaving 3 bases unmatched. CDR3 region: CASSLSRGKETQYF. CDR3 nucleotide sequence: TGCGCCAGCAGCTTGTCCAGGGGGAAAGAGACCCAGTACTTC.

The chain uses TRBV28 and TRBJ2-7, with a weak D call TRBD1 (6 bases). This CDR3 contains 15 residues. V lost 6 bases to trimming and J lost 0 bases, with 15 bases between them. Germline V gene sequence: CDR1 MDHEN, CDR2 SYDVKM. CDR3 protein: CASSSTGLSSYEQYF. The CDR3 DNA reads as TGTGCCAGCAGCTCGACAGGCCTGAGCTCCTACGAGCAGTACTTC. The full variable domain, completed using reference TRBV28 and TRBJ2-7, is DVKVTQSSRYLVKRTGEKVFLECVQDMDHENMFWYRQDPGLGLRLIYFSYDVKMKEKGDIPEGYSVSREKKERFSLILESASTNQTSMYLCASSSTGLSSYEQYFGPGTRLTVT.

The chain has TRBV11-1 and TRBJ2-7, with no clear D. Germline V CDR1 and CDR2: SGHAT, FQDESV (reference sequence). This CDR3 contains 12 residues. The ends were cut back, 5 bases at V and 4 bases at J, with 9 bases in the middle. The CDR3 DNA reads TGTGCCAGCAGCGCGGTTCGTTACGAGCAGTACTTC. It is translated as CASSAVRYEQYF.

J is TRBJ2-1 and V is TRBV2; 10 bases match TRBD1. Looked up from germline, CDR1 is SNHLY and CDR2 is FYNNEI. Losses at the gene ends were 5 bases for V and 6 bases for J; bases not matched to a gene: 4. CDR3 size: 14 residues. The CDR3 DNA reads as TGTGCCAGCAGTAAGGACAGGGGGGTCAATGAGCAGTTCTTC. It codes for CASSKDRGVNEQFF.

The chain couples TRBV5-1 to TRBJ2-1; 9 bases match TRBD1. The CDR3 contains 16 residues. V trimming: 0 bases; J trimming: 4 bases; junction bases outside the gene matches: 5. Germline values: CDR1 SGHRS, CDR2 YFSETQ. CDR3 in DNA: TGCGCCAGCAGCTTGGGGGACAGGGCTCCTTACAATGAGCAGTTCTTC. Its translation is CASSLGDRAPYNEQFF.

The chain employs TRBV30 and TRBJ1-1, with TRBD1 identical over 8 bases. Trimming at V came to 0 bases and at J to 4 bases, leaving 7 bases not matched to a gene. Germline lookup yields CDR1 GTSNPN and CDR2 SVGIG (reference sequence). The CDR3 loop spans 15 amino acids. This CDR3 is CAWSVQGGRSTEAFF. The CDR3 DNA reads TGTGCCTGGAGTGTACAGGGGGGGCGTAGCACTGAAGCTTTCTTT.

This chain uses TRBV7-9 with TRBJ2-2; 7 nucleotides line up with TRBD1. The V segment lost 4 bases and the J segment 1 base; nucleotides outside the gene matches: 3. The CDR3 consists of 15 residues. Germline V gene data show CDR1 as SEHNR and CDR2 as FQNEAQ (reference sequence). The CDR3 loop reads CASSSRTGNTGELFF. CDR3 bases: TGTGCCAGCAGCTCACGGACAGGGAACACCGGGGAGCTGTTTTTT.

The rearrangement links TRBV7-2 to TRBJ1-6, with TRBD1 matching over 7 bases. V lost 2 bases and J lost 7; bases outside the gene matches: 2. The CDR3 runs to 14 residues. Germline V gives CDR1 SGHTA, CDR2 FQGNSA. This CDR3 reads CASSLSGQNSPLHF. In DNA, the CDR3 is TGTGCCAGCAGCTTATCGGGACAGAATTCACCCCTCCACTTT.

The chain couples TRBV6-5 to TRBJ2-1; TRBD2 matches 8 bases. With 4 bases clipped from V and 0 bases from J, the junction kept 2 bases outside the gene matches. This CDR3 contains 15 residues. CDR1 is MNHEY, CDR2 SVGAGI, per germline. The CDR3 sequence is CASSSSGSSYNEQFF. In nucleotides, the CDR3 is TGTGCCAGCAGTTCAAGCGGGAGCTCCTACAATGAGCAGTTCTTC.

The chain links TRBV5-1 to TRBJ2-2; TRBD1 matches 7 bases. The germline gives CDR1 SGHRS, CDR2 YFSETQ. J lost 5 bases, V lost 4 bases, and 11 bases had no gene match. The CDR3 consists of 16 residues. CDR3 loop: CASSTGQERLTGELFF. CDR3 bases: TGCGCCAGCAGCACCGGACAGGAACGTTTAACCGGGGAGCTGTTTTTT. The full variable domain, with the rest looked up from reference TRBV5-1 and TRBJ2-2, is KAGVTQTPRYLIKTRGQQVTLSCSPISGHRSVSWYQQTPGQGLQFLFEYFSETQRNKGNFPGRFSGRQFSNSRSEMNVSTLELGDSALYLCASSTGQERLTGELFFGEGSRLTVL.